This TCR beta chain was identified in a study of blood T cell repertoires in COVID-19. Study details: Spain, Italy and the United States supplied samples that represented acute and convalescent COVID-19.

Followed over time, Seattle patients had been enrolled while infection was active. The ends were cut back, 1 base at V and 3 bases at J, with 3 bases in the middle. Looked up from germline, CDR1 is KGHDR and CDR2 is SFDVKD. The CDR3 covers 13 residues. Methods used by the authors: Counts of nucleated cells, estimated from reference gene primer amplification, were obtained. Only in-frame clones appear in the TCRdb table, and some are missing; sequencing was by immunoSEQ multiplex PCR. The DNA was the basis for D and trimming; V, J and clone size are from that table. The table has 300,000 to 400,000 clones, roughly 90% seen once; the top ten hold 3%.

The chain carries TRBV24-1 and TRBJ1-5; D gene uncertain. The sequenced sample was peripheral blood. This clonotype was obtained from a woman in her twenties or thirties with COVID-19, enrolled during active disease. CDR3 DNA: TGTGCCACCAGTGATTTTCACAATCAGCCCCAGCATTTT. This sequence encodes CATSDFHNQPQHF.